This T cell receptor beta chain was identified in a study of control samples from healthy donors and cancer patients. The CDR3 covers 17 residues. V lost 5 bases and J lost 5; bases outside the gene matches: 11. Germline assignment: CDR1 KGHDR and CDR2 SFDVKD. Measured with immunoSEQ multiplex PCR; TCRdb has only the in-frame clones, and not every one. The sample carries about 410,000 clones, 75% to 95% recorded once. This clonotype was obtained from a man between 40 and 49 years old with head and neck cancer. The rearrangement links TRBV24-1 to TRBJ2-5; 12 positions match TRBD1. Sample: PBMCs. Here the CDR3 DNA reads TGTGCCACCAGTGGCGCCCCGGGACAGGGGGCTAGGGAGACCCAGTACTTC. Translation gives CATSGAPGQGARETQYF.